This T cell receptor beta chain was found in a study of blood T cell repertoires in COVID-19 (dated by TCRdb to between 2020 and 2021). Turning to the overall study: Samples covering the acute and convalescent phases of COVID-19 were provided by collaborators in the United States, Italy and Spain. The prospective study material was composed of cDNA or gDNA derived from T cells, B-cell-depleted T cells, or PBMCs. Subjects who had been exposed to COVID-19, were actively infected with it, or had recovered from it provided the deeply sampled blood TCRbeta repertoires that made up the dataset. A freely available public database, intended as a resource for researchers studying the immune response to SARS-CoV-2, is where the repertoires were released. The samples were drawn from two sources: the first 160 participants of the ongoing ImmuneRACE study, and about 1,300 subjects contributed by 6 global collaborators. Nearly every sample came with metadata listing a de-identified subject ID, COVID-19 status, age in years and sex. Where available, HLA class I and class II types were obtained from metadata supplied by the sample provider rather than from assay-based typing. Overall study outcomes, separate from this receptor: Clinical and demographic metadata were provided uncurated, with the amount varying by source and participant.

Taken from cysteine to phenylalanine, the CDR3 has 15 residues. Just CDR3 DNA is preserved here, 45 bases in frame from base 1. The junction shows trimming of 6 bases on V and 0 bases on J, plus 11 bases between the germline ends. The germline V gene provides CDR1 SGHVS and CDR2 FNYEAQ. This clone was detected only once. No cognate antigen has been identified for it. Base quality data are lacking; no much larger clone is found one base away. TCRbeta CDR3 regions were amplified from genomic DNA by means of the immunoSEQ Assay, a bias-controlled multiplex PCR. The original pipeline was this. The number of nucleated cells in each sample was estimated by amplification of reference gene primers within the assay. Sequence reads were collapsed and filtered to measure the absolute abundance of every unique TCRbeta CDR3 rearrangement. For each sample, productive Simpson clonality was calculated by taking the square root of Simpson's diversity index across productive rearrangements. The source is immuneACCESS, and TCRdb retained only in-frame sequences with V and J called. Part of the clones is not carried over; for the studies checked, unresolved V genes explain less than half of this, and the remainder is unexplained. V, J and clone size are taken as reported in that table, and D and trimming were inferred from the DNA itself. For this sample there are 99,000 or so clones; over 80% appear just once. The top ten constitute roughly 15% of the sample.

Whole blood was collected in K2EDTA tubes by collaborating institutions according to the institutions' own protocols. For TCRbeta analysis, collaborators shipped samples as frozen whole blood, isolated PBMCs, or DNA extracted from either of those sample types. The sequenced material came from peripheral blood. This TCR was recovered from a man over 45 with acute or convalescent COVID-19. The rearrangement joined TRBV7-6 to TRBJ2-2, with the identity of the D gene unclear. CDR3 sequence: CASRKRDANTGELFF. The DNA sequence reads TGTGCCAGCAGAAAGCGAGACGCGAACACCGGGGAGCTGTTTTTT.